The source of this TCR beta chain is a study of identifying expanded T cells in peripheral blood. Comment on this clone: Its antigen is not known.

Method: immunoSEQ multiplex PCR; TCRdb's copy keeps in-frame clones and lacks some. The data hold approximately 59,000 clones, with roughly nine tenths observed a single time. Collection occurred without any documented infections or immune events in donors. Germline V lookup: CDR1 MDHEN, CDR2 SYDVKM. The CDR3 length is 11 residues. Trimming removed 2 bases from V and 7 bases from J, with 5 bases in between. Overall study findings and caveats: Roughly 1.2 clones differed between technical replicates, versus around 15 and 19 over time.

The sequencing sample was made of blood. This clonotype was obtained from a person between 18 and 75 years old in good health. This chain joins TRBV28 and TRBJ1-1; D unresolved. CDR3 loop: CASSLGSEAFF. The CDR3 DNA reads TGTGCCAGCAGTTTAGGGAGTGAAGCTTTCTTT.